The 19 T cell receptor beta chains presented below share a single source sample, sequenced in a study of cytomegalovirus exposure and HLA in healthy donors. Amplification used 60 Vbeta primers and 13 Jbeta primers. Clones were read by immunoSEQ multiplex PCR, and TCRdb kept only the in-frame ones, dropping some. This table holds about 150,000 clones, nearly 80% found once. Material for sequencing was PBMCs. The receptors were gathered from a male donor in good health and CMV-seronegative.

The chain uses TRBV27 and TRBJ1-5, with a tentative D call TRBD1 (5 bases). V gave up 8 bases and J gave up 1 base, with 15 bases separating them. Looked up from germline, CDR1 is MNHEY and CDR2 is SMNVEV (reference sequence). The CDR3 length is 15 residues. The DNA of the CDR3 is TGTGCCAGCCGCGCGGGGGGTCACAGCAATCAGCCCCAGCATTTT. This sequence encodes CASRAGGHSNQPQHF.

The V and J genes are TRBV7-9 and TRBJ2-7; a weak D match, TRBD1 (7 bases). Deletions cut 2 bases from V and 2 bases from J, with 13 bases between. Germline lookup yields CDR1 SEHNR and CDR2 FQNEAQ (reference sequence). The CDR3 runs 15 residues. CDR3 DNA sequence: TGTGCCAGCAGCTTAATGCAGGGGGGAGCCTACGAGCAGTACTTC. It is translated as CASSLMQGGAYEQYF.

The J gene is TRBJ1-5, the V gene TRBV19; the D gene is possibly TRBD1 (6 bases). Germline values: CDR1 LNHDA, CDR2 SQIVND (reference sequence). There are 17 residues in the CDR3. Deletions cut 3 bases from V and 0 bases from J, with 15 bases between. The CDR3 reads CASSIGRTAYSNQPQHF. The DNA for the CDR3 is TGTGCCAGTAGTATCGGTCGGACAGCCTATAGCAATCAGCCCCAGCATTTT.

A single count supports this clone. The chain links TRBV7-9 to TRBJ2-3, with TRBD2 identical over 9 bases. The junction had 10 bases not matched to a gene; V was cut back by 1 base and J by 8 bases. There are 16 residues in the CDR3. Per germline, CDR1 SEHNR and CDR2 FQNEAQ (reference sequence). As DNA, the CDR3 is TGTGCCAGCAGCTTAGTGGAGCGGGGGGCTACGGGTACGCAGTATTTT. This sequence encodes CASSLVERGATGTQYF.

The chain has TRBV7-2 and TRBJ1-2; 10 nucleotides agree with TRBD1. Germline V gene data show CDR1 as SGHTA and CDR2 as FQGNSA. This CDR3 contains 15 residues. Losses at the gene ends were 4 bases for V and 4 bases for J; bases not matched to a gene: 6. The CDR3 region has the DNA TGTGCCAGCAGCTCCGGACAGGGGGAACGCTATGGCTACACCTTC. Translation gives CASSSGQGERYGYTF.

This clone was seen a handful of times. The chain is built from TRBV30 and TRBJ1-5, with 9 bases fitting TRBD1. Germline V CDR1 and CDR2: GTSNPN, SVGIG (reference sequence). V lost 5 bases, J lost 3 bases, and 11 bases stayed unmatched. This CDR3 contains 16 residues. The DNA for the CDR3 is TGTGCCTGGGGGGACAGGGAGGTCGCGAACAATCAGCCCCAGCATTTT. Protein product: CAWGDREVANNQPQHF.

This clone was counted once. DNA for the CDR3: TGCGCCAGCAGCCCCGCTAGATATGAGCAGTTCTTC. It is translated as CASSPARYEQFF. The chain links TRBV4-1 to TRBJ2-1; no reliable D call. Trimming stripped 4 bases from V and 8 bases from J, with 9 bases between. The CDR3 has 12 amino acids. CDR1 and CDR2 from the germline V gene are MGHRA and YSYEKL.

This sequence joins TRBV11-3 and TRBJ2-1, with TRBD1 as a possible D gene (6 bases). V lost 0 bases to trimming and J lost 6 bases, with 9 bases between them. The V gene's germline CDR1 is SGHNT and CDR2 YENEEA. This CDR3 region has 14 residues. CDR3 sequence (DNA): TGTGCCAGCAGCTTAGAACAGGGTAGCAATGAGCAGTTCTTC. Protein sequence: CASSLEQGSNEQFF.

Points on this clone: The same CDR3 is also encoded by other DNA sequences in this sample. V and J are TRBV7-2 and TRBJ2-3, with D possibly TRBD2 on 5 matching bases. Per the germline V gene, CDR1 is SGHTA and CDR2 is FQGNSA. Between the trimmed V and J ends, which lost 1 base and 3 bases, there was a span of 5 bases. The CDR3 has 13 amino acids. CDR3: CASSLGGTDTQYF. CDR3 bases: TGTGCCAGCAGCTTAGGAGGGACAGATACGCAGTATTTT. Together with reference TRBV7-2 and TRBJ2-3, the CDR3 gives the full variable domain: GAGVSQSPSNKVTEKGKDVELRCDPISGHTALYWYRQSLGQGLEFLIYFQGNSAPDKSGLPSDRFSAERTGGSVSTLTIQRTQQEDSAVYLCASSLGGTDTQYFGPGTRLTVL.

CDR3 DNA: TGCGCCAGCAGCCAAGATTTAGGTCGGGATGAGCAGTTCTTC. As protein: CASSQDLGRDEQFF. This chain connects TRBV4-3 to TRBJ2-1; D remains unclear. The CDR3 is made up of 14 amino acids. V lost 0 bases and J lost 8, with 11 bases in between. Germline V gene lookup returns CDR1 LGHNA and CDR2 YSLEER.

A few counts support this clone. This sequence joins TRBV6-5 and TRBJ1-1; a weak D match, TRBD1 (5 bases). The CDR3 is made up of 12 amino acids. Per germline, CDR1 MNHEY and CDR2 SVGAGI. V lost 5 bases and J 10 bases, leaving 14 bases between the germline ends. The CDR3 nucleotides read TGTGCCAGCAGTCCCGGGGGGTTCCCAGCTTTCTTT. Protein sequence: CASSPGGFPAFF.

This clone was picked up a small number of times. This chain links TRBV5-1 with TRBJ1-1; D remains ambiguous. Germline assignment: CDR1 SGHRS and CDR2 YFSETQ. The V gene lost 3 bases and the J gene lost 2 bases, with 8 bases spanning the gap. The length of the CDR3 is 13 residues. The CDR3 reads CASSSGANTEAFF. DNA of the CDR3: TGCGCCAGCAGCTCGGGAGCAAACACTGAAGCTTTCTTT.

The CDR3 DNA follows: TGTGCCAGCAGCTTACTTTTCACAGATACGCAGTATTTT. It encodes CASSLLFTDTQYF. The chain employs TRBV7-2 and TRBJ2-3; no clear D. The V gene's germline CDR1 is SGHTA and CDR2 FQGNSA. The CDR3 spans 13 residues. The germline V and J ends were trimmed by 2 bases and 2 bases, with 5 bases remaining between them.

This clone came up once. The CDR3, as DNA: TGTGCCAGCAGACGCTACCGGGACTACGAGCAGTACTTC. Translating gives CASRRYRDYEQYF. The chain couples TRBV27 to TRBJ2-7; a possible D gene is TRBD2 (5 bases). The germline V gene encodes CDR1 MNHEY and CDR2 SMNVEV (reference sequence). The V and J ends lost 6 bases and 3 bases respectively, with 12 bases between them. This CDR3 has 13 residues.

The chain recombines TRBV5-1 with TRBJ2-3; D is uncertain. Germline V gene lookup returns CDR1 SGHRS and CDR2 YFSETQ. Trimming removed 0 bases from V and 2 bases from J, with 7 bases in between. This CDR3 spans 14 amino acids. The CDR3 spells CASSLAGATDTQYF. In nucleotides, the CDR3 is TGCGCCAGCAGCTTGGCCGGAGCCACAGATACGCAGTATTTT.

The chain combines TRBV6-5 with TRBJ2-1; the D gene is possibly TRBD1 (5 bases). Germline values: CDR1 MNHEY, CDR2 SVGAGI. This CDR3 has 12 amino acids. V shed 10 bases and J shed 3 bases, with 10 bases lying between them. The CDR3 loop is CAIRTLYNEQFF. The CDR3 coding sequence is TGTGCCATCCGGACACTCTACAATGAGCAGTTCTTC.

V and J are TRBV7-6 and TRBJ2-2, with 9 bases fitting TRBD2. CDR3 length: 16 amino acids. Germline V lookup: CDR1 SGHVS, CDR2 FNYEAQ. Trimming at V came to 0 bases and at J to 3 bases, leaving 2 bases not matched to a gene. The CDR3 coding sequence is TGTGCCAGCAGCTTAGCGCGGGGGGGCTACACCGGGGAGCTGTTTTTT. It encodes CASSLARGGYTGELFF.

The rearrangement uses TRBV19 and TRBJ1-2; 7 bases are shared with TRBD1. V gave up 5 bases and J gave up 8 bases; unmatched junction bases: 11. The CDR3 covers 14 residues. CDR1 and CDR2 (germline): LNHDA, SQIVND (reference sequence). CDR3 sequence (DNA): TGTGCCAGTAGTCCCCTGACAGGGACGGGAGGCTACACCTTC. Translation: CASSPLTGTGGYTF.

This chain joins TRBV5-4 and TRBJ2-5, with TRBD1 matching 8 bases. Unmatched junction bases numbered 9, after V lost 4 bases and J lost 7 bases. The CDR3 length is 14 residues. Germline CDR1 and CDR2: SGHNT and YYREEE (reference sequence). CDR3 in amino acids: CASSTRQGQGTQYF. In nucleotides, the CDR3 is TGTGCCAGCAGCACCAGACAGGGGCAGGGGACCCAGTACTTC.